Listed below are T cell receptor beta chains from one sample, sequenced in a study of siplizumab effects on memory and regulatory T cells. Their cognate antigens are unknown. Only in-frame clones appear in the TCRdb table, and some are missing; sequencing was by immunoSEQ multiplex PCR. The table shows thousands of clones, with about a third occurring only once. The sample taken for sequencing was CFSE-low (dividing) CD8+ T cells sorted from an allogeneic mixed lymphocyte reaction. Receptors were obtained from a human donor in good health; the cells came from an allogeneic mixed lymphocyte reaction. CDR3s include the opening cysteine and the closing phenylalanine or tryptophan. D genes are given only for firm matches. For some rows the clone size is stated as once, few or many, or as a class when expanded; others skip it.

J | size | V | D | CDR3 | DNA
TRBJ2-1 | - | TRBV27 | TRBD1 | CASSYQGANEQFF | TGTGCCAGCAGTTACCAGGGGGCCAATGAGCAGTTCTTC
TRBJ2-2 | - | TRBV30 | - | CAWSPTNTGELFF | TGTGCCTGGAGTCCGACCAACACCGGGGAGCTGTTTTTT
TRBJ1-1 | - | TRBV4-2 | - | CASSLVGDTEAFF | TGTGCCAGCAGCTTGGTGGGGGACACTGAAGCTTTCTTT
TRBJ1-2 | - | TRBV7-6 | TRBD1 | CASSSMTGGFPGDYGYTF | TGTGCCAGCAGCTCCATGACAGGGGGCTTTCCTGGGGACTATGGCTACACCTTC
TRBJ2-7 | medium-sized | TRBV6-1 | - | CATELPGTYEQYF | TGTGCCACCGAACTACCGGGGACCTACGAGCAGTACTTC
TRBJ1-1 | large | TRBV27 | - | CASSLGGNTEAFF | TGTGCCAGCAGTCTCGGTGGGAACACTGAAGCTTTCTTT
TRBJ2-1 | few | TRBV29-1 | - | CSVAATELSYNEQFF | TGCAGCGTTGCGGCGACGGAACTTTCCTACAATGAGCAGTTCTTC
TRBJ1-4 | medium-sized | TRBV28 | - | CASKVSTDHEKLFF | TGTGCCAGCAAAGTGTCTACGGATCATGAAAAACTGTTTTTT
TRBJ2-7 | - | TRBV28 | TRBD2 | CASSRPLTSGNYEQYF | TGTGCCAGCAGTCGGCCCTTAACTAGCGGGAACTACGAGCAGTACTTC
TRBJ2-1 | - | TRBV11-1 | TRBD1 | CASSSGQGPYNEQFF | TGTGCCAGCAGCTCAGGACAGGGGCCCTACAATGAGCAGTTCTTC